The present T cell receptor (beta chain) was sequenced within a study of CD8 T cells in Susac syndrome. Germline values: CDR1 SGHVS, CDR2 FNYEAQ. V lost 0 bases to trimming and J lost 1 base; unmatched junction nucleotides: 6. This CDR3 has 18 amino acids. Reverse transcription of about 0.45 to 1 ug RNA was carried out with random hexamers. TCR beta CDR3 was amplified by immunoSEQ covering 54 Vbeta and 13 Jbeta. TCRdb re-called the immunoSEQ multiplex PCR reads with MiXCR, one entry per CDR3 protein. The sample holds 250,000 to 300,000 distinct CDR3 sequences; 65% to 90% are singletons and the top ten take 0.2% to 0.25%. CD8+ and CD4+ blood T cells underwent TCR beta sequencing.

Sequenced input: CD8+ T cells from PBMCs. The chain employs TRBV7-6 and TRBJ2-2, with TRBD2 identical over 9 bases. The TCR was taken from a human donor with multiple sclerosis. This CDR3 is CASSLAVSTSGNTGELFF. CDR3 nucleotides: TGTGCCAGCAGCTTAGCGGTTTCGACTAGCGGGAACACCGGGGAGCTGTTTTTT.